The present TCR beta chain was sequenced within a study of shared clonotypes between healthy human individuals. Notes on the study in general: Depth was large, yet rarefaction showed that sorted-subset sequencing was incomplete.

To note about this clone: Its antigen is unidentified.

The naive CD8 population came from CD45RO-negative cells selected for CCR7, without terminally differentiated effector memory CD45RA+ cells. Profiled with immunoSEQ multiplex PCR; TCRdb holds only in-frame clones, not every one. The sample includes some 2 million clones, about 94% of them seen just once. This receptor was identified in a man aged 18 to 30 in good health. The sequenced material came from naive CD8+ T cells sorted from blood.

CDR3 nucleotide sequence: TGTGCCAGCAGCTTAATGGGGACAGGGTACTACAATGAGCAGTTCTTC. Translating gives CASSLMGTGYYNEQFF. The chain employs TRBV7-2 and TRBJ2-1; 9 bases map to TRBD1. V shed 2 bases, J shed 3 bases, and the junction held 5 bases outside the gene matches. The CDR3 contains 16 residues. CDR1 is SGHTA, CDR2 FQGNSA, per germline.